Given below is one T cell receptor (beta chain) in context. Its antigen is unknown. An end of the junction differs from the germline gene, which may be a read error. This sample is drawn from a study of post-analysis software for immune sequencing data. Libraries were made from TCR beta cDNA, and they carried unique molecular identifiers. From the PCR reads, TCRdb called clonotypes with MiXCR, one entry per CDR3 protein. The sample lists about 160,000 distinct CDR3 sequences, around 34% occurring once. Regarding the study as a whole: Several TRBV segments were more frequent in patients than controls; TRBV5-6, TRBV5-1 and TRBV20-1 belonged to this group.

Germline V gene sequence: CDR1 MNHNS, CDR2 SASEGT. The CDR3 is made up of 15 amino acids. The sample consisted of blood, taken after autologous hematopoietic stem cell transplantation. The rearrangement links TRBV6-1 to TRBJ1-1; D gene uncertain. The source is a girl under 18 with multiple sclerosis. CDR3 in DNA: TGTGCCAGCTCTCCAATCAGCCTGTTGAGCACTGGAGCTTTCTTT. This translates into CASSPISLLSTGAFF.